This TCR beta chain was recorded in a study of T-cell reconstitution after alpha-beta-depleted transplantation in children. Whole-study findings and limits: Several patients had high TCRbeta diversity at day 60; it came from surviving recipient T cells and thymic progenitors. After one year, T-cell counts and TCRbeta diversity mostly came from new T cells. Two months or so post-transplant, alpha-beta T cells reportedly derived from several hundred expanded graft clones.

This clonotype was seen only a few times. Its specificity is unknown. As it was prepared, the TCRbeta library received unique molecular identifiers. A single record per CDR3 protein comes from TCRdb applying MiXCR to the PCR reads. This sample has fewer than 750,000 distinct CDR3 sequences, with about 23% found just once. The CDR3 is made up of 17 amino acids. Germline values: CDR1 SGHKS, CDR2 YYEKEE (reference sequence). Trimming left V 3 bases short and J 3 bases short, with 22 bases between. The chain links TRBV5-5 to TRBJ2-7, with a weak D call TRBD1 (5 bases). The sequence derives from a boy younger than two who had a stem cell transplant for acute myeloid leukemia, so the T cells may come from the graft donor. The source material was PBMCs, mostly from graft donor cells, sampled 360 days after TCRalphabeta/CD19-depleted stem cell transplant. The CDR3 is CASSSGLGVNDYYEQYV. The CDR3 nucleotides are TGTGCCAGCAGCTCCGGCCTAGGGGTCAATGATTACTACGAGCAGTACGTC.